This T cell receptor beta chain appears in the sequencing data of a study of vaccination and CD4 T cells after COVID-19. Only a few counts were recorded for this clonotype. The antigen is unknown. Regarding treatment: approximately nine-day PBMC culture with coronavirus spike peptide pools or control peptides (ViraFEST assay). Once peptide pools had expanded antigen-specific T cells, ViraFEST sequenced TCRs. This CDR3 region has 14 residues. V lost 6 bases and J lost 2, with 13 bases in between. CDR1 SEHNR and CDR2 FQNEAQ come from the germline V gene (reference sequence). Study conclusions and caveats: The rise in median SARS-CoV-2-reactive clonotypes, from around 19 to 38, was not significant. Looking at convalescent patients, a median approximately 86% of reactive clones were present only post-vaccination.

Sequence data for DNA of cultured CD4+ T cells were generated by the Oncomine TCR Beta short-read assay. After culture, CD4+ T cells served as the source for genomic DNA extraction. MiXCR, applied by TCRdb to the PCR reads, yields one record per CDR3 protein. Of 10,000 to 15,000 distinct CDR3 sequences detected, about 31% appear once; the ten largest clones hold about a quarter. The genes are TRBV7-9 and TRBJ2-5, with D possibly being TRBD1 or TRBD2 (5 bases each). Sequencing was carried out using cultured CD4+ T cells from blood. The sequence was collected from a human donor with COVID-19. For the CDR3, the DNA is TGTGCCAGCAGTCCAGGGTCGGGGCAAGAGACCCAGTACTTC. Residues: CASSPGSGQETQYF.